Below are 13 T cell receptor beta chains sequenced from a single sample in a study of blood T cells in healthy people across ages. Sample-barcoded 5' priming and a J-beta primer mix drove a second PCR of about 7 to 12 cycles. TCRdb used MiXCR to reprocess the 5' RACE reads, holding one entry per CDR3 protein. The data contain over 700,000 distinct CDR3 sequences, approximately 25% of them singletons. These same data were also listed under a study on T cells of mothers and their children.

The sequencing sample was made of blood. Source of these receptors: a boy aged 5-17 years in good health.

There are a few counts of this clonotype. The rearrangement joins TRBV27 to TRBJ2-5, with D unclear. Germline V gene lookup returns CDR1 MNHEY and CDR2 SMNVEV (reference sequence). The CDR3 has 13 amino acids. Deletions cut 5 bases from V and 4 bases from J, with 11 bases between. The CDR3 DNA sequence: TGTGCCAGCAGTCTGTTCTCAGGAGAGACCCAGTACTTC. It is translated as CASSLFSGETQYF.

Note on this clonotype: Because the CDR3 is missing its conserved closing phenylalanine or tryptophan, this is likely a read error. This chain joins TRBV6-6 and TRBJ1-5, with D perhaps matching TRBD1 (5 bases). Germline V gives CDR1 MNHNY, CDR2 SVGAGI (reference sequence). The length of the CDR3 is 11 residues. Trimming pared 11 bases from V and 3 bases from J, leaving 8 bases between. This CDR3 is CAGGINQPQHL. CDR3 in DNA: TGTGCCGGGGGGATCAATCAGCCCCAGCATCTT.

This clonotype turned up a few times. At one boundary the junction diverges from the germline segment, which might be a read error. V and J are TRBV6-6 and TRBJ1-3; 7 bases fit TRBD1. CDR3 length: 13 amino acids. From germline, CDR1 is MNHNY and CDR2 SVGAGI (reference sequence). The CDR3 DNA is TGTGCCAGCAGTCGGGACAGTGGAAGCACCATATATTTT. Its translation is CASSRDSGSTIYF.

The rearrangement joins TRBV10-3 to TRBJ2-5, with 7 positions matching TRBD2. After removal of 4 bases from V and 1 base from J, the junction contained 3 bases not matched to a gene. This CDR3 has 14 amino acids. Per germline, CDR1 ENHRY and CDR2 SYGVKD. This CDR3 is CAISVGGVQETQYF. The CDR3 bases are TGTGCCATCAGTGTTGGGGGGGTCCAAGAGACCCAGTACTTC.

This clonotype has a handful of counts. The CDR3 reads CSVEGLASPNEQFF. In nucleotides, the CDR3 is TGCAGCGTTGAAGGGCTAGCGAGCCCCAATGAGCAGTTCTTC. The chain recombines TRBV29-1 with TRBJ2-1; weak D call: TRBD2 (6 bases). Looked up from germline, CDR1 is SQVTM and CDR2 is ANQGSEA. V was trimmed by 1 base and J by 6 bases, leaving 13 bases between them. CDR3 length equals 14 residues.

This chain uses TRBV4-2 with TRBJ2-3; D uncertain. Germline V gives CDR1 LGHNA, CDR2 YNFKEQ. The CDR3 totals 15 residues. V lost 0 bases, J lost 7 bases, and 14 bases lay in between. The CDR3 nucleotides are TGTGCCAGCAGCCAAGATCGCTCCTTCGGAAATACGCAGTATTTT. Translated, it gives CASSQDRSFGNTQYF.

V and J are TRBV20-1 and TRBJ2-7, with D possibly called TRBD1 or TRBD2 (5 bases each). This CDR3 has 13 residues. V lost 5 bases and J 4 bases, leaving 15 bases between the germline ends. Looked up from germline, CDR1 is DFQATT and CDR2 is SNEGSKA (reference sequence). CDR3 nucleotide sequence: TGCAGTGCTGGGACCCCCGGCTCGTACGAGCAGTACTTC. Protein: CSAGTPGSYEQYF.

A remark on this clonotype: One end of the junction fails to match germline, which may point to a read error. The V call is TRBV15, the J call TRBJ2-1; 13 bases fit TRBD2. CDR1 is LNHNV and CDR2 is YYDKDF in the germline V gene (reference sequence). This CDR3 has 15 amino acids. The CDR3 region is CATRRLAGGEETRYF. CDR3 coding DNA: TGTGCCACCAGAAGACTAGCGGGGGGAGAAGAGACCCGGTACTTC.

This chain links TRBV3-1 with TRBJ2-5; 11 bases align to TRBD2. Matching the DNA end better, TRBJ2-7 makes the J call doubtful. The germline CDR1 and CDR2 sequences are LGHDT and YNNKEL (reference sequence). CDR3 length: 16 residues. CDR3 region: CASSQVKLAGGYEQYF. CDR3 nucleotides: TGTGCCAGCAGCCAAGTAAAGCTAGCGGGAGGATACGAGCAGTACTTC.

Only a few counts were recorded for this clonotype. The genes are TRBV7-9 and TRBJ1-2; 7 bases fit TRBD1. Trimming at V came to 5 bases and at J to 3 bases, leaving 9 bases not matched to a gene. CDR3 length: 15 residues. Germline V gives CDR1 SEHNR, CDR2 FQNEAQ (reference sequence). CDR3 coding DNA: TGTGCCAGCAGCGCGATCCCCGGACAGGACTATGGCTACACCTTC. Translation: CASSAIPGQDYGYTF.

J is TRBJ2-7 and V is TRBV6-1, with TRBD1 matching 7 bases. CDR3 length: 14 residues. V was clipped by 4 bases and J by 3 bases; unmatched bases: 6. Germline values: CDR1 MNHNS, CDR2 SASEGT. The DNA for the CDR3 is TGTGCCAGCAGTGCCCAGGGACAGTACTACGAGCAGTACTTC. Encoded protein: CASSAQGQYYEQYF.

The chain combines TRBV3-1 with TRBJ2-5; D gene unclear. TRBJ2-7 matches the DNA end more closely, so the J call is doubtful. CDR3 size: 11 residues. CDR1 LGHDT and CDR2 YNNKEL come from the germline V gene (reference sequence). In DNA, the CDR3 is TGTGCCAGCAGCGCCAGTCACGAGCAGTACTTC. Protein sequence: CASSASHEQYF.

V gene TRBV12-3 or TRBV12-4 combines with J gene TRBJ1-2, with 7 bases matching TRBD1. This CDR3 is 14 amino acids long. V dropped 4 bases and J dropped 4; count of bases not matched to a gene: 6. The CDR3 loop reads CASSYGTEGYGYTF. The DNA of the CDR3 is TGTGCCAGCAGTTACGGGACAGAGGGCTATGGCTACACCTTC.